A single sample is the source of the 6 T cell receptor beta chains below, sequenced in a study of cytomegalovirus exposure and HLA in healthy donors. The PCR had 60 Vbeta and 13 Jbeta primers. Clones were read by immunoSEQ multiplex PCR, and TCRdb kept only the in-frame ones, dropping some. The data hold over 150,000 clones, with 70% to 85% observed a single time. Sequencing was carried out using PBMCs. The receptors derive from a young man in good health and CMV-seronegative.

V usage is TRBV6-5 and J usage is TRBJ1-1; D is uncertain. The V gene's germline CDR1 is MNHEY and CDR2 SVGAGI. V was clipped by 0 bases and J by 0 bases, with 8 bases between them. This CDR3 comprises 15 residues. CDR3 residues: CASSYSVRVNTEAFF. The DNA for the CDR3 is TGTGCCAGCAGTTACTCTGTCCGAGTGAACACTGAAGCTTTCTTT.

The table lists this clone with a few counts. The rearrangement links TRBV6-6 to TRBJ2-3, with D maybe TRBD2 (6 bases). In germline, CDR1 is MNHNY, CDR2 SVGAGI (reference sequence). The CDR3 consists of 12 residues. With 11 bases removed from V and 2 bases from J, the gap between germline ends came to 11 bases. This CDR3 reads CASTGDTDTQYF. The CDR3, as DNA: TGTGCCTCTACGGGGGACACAGATACGCAGTATTTT.

The chain is built from TRBV2 and TRBJ1-1; the D is unclear. CDR1 is SNHLY, CDR2 FYNNEI, per germline. V was pared by 4 bases and J by 2 bases, with 8 bases between. This CDR3 region has 13 residues. The CDR3 bases are TGTGCCAGCAGTGCAGGAACAAACACTGAAGCTTTCTTT. It codes for CASSAGTNTEAFF.

This chain uses TRBV6-5 with TRBJ2-5; 9 bases fit TRBD2. The J call may not be correct, given that the DNA end is closer to TRBJ2-7. The CDR3 is 16 residues long. Per germline, CDR1 MNHEY and CDR2 SVGAGI. The CDR3 DNA sequence: TGTGCCAGCAGTTACCTGACTAGCGGAGCTTCCTACGAGCAGTACTTC. Amino acids: CASSYLTSGASYEQYF.

This clone has just one count. The chain employs TRBV4-1 and TRBJ1-6; no clear D gene. Per the germline V gene, CDR1 is MGHRA and CDR2 is YSYEKL. The CDR3 totals 13 residues. With 2 bases removed from V and 9 bases from J, the gap between germline ends came to 8 bases. CDR3: CASSQSVRSPLHF. The CDR3 nucleotides are TGCGCCAGCAGCCAATCGGTGCGTTCACCCCTCCACTTT.

The chain has TRBV5-4 and TRBJ2-5, with TRBD2 matching 12 bases. This CDR3 is built from 17 residues. Germline V gives CDR1 SGHNT, CDR2 YYREEE (reference sequence). The trim removed 2 bases at V and 4 bases at J, leaving 9 bases unmatched. As DNA, the CDR3 is TGTGCCAGCAGCTTACTAGCGGGGGGCCCTTTTAGAGAGACCCAGTACTTC. It encodes CASSLLAGGPFRETQYF.